These 27 T cell receptor beta chains came from one sample sequenced in a study of T cells in Graves' hyperthyroidism and ophthalmopathy. The investigators amplified TCR beta CDR3 regions from RNA transcripts. Carried out on the TCR CDR3, a first-round RT-PCR used the HTBI primer set. MiXCR was run by TCRdb on the multiplex PCR reads, yielding one entry per CDR3 protein. The repertoire has fewer than 600,000 distinct CDR3 sequences, 13% to 15% of them found once; the top ten carry over 11%. The sample comprised blood. The receptor set was obtained from a woman in her thirties or forties with Graves' hyperthyroidism.

Only one count was recorded for this clonotype. The chain uses TRBV7-9 and TRBJ2-7; 8 bases are shared with TRBD1. This CDR3 is built from 14 residues. Germline V gene sequence: CDR1 SEHNR, CDR2 FQNEAQ (reference sequence). Losses at the gene ends were 3 bases for V and 5 bases for J; bases not matched to a gene: 6. CDR3 in DNA: TGTGCCAGCAGCTTTGACAGGGGCTTCAACGAGCAGTACTTC. Translation gives CASSFDRGFNEQYF.

The rearrangement uses TRBV5-8 and TRBJ1-5; tentative D call: TRBD1 (5 bases). V was cut by 4 bases and J by 3 bases, with 14 bases left in between. This CDR3 region has 15 residues. The germline gives CDR1 SGHTS, CDR2 YDEGEE. For the CDR3, the DNA is TGTGCCAGCAGCCGAGCGGGACTTTCCAATCAGCCCCAGCATTTT. This translates into CASSRAGLSNQPQHF.

This clonotype was found a few times. The genes are TRBV4-1 and TRBJ2-7; tentatively, D is TRBD2 (6 bases). Germline V gene data show CDR1 as MGHRA and CDR2 as YSYEKL. Trimming pared 2 bases from V and 1 base from J, leaving 12 bases between. The CDR3 is 15 amino acids. This chain's CDR3 is CASSQKAGLSYEQYF. CDR3 DNA sequence: TGCGCCAGCAGCCAAAAAGCGGGTCTGTCCTACGAGCAGTACTTC.

This clonotype occurred many times. The chain uses TRBV28 and TRBJ2-6, with a weak D call TRBD1 (6 bases). V was pared by 6 bases and J by 2 bases, with 11 bases between. The CDR3 has 15 amino acids. CDR1 MDHEN and CDR2 SYDVKM come from the germline V gene. The CDR3 region has the DNA TGTGCCAGCAGCAGGGGAACCGCTGGGGCCAACGTCCTGACTTTC. Protein: CASSRGTAGANVLTF.

This clonotype was seen at least ten times. CDR3 sequence: CASSLAYRATLDSTDTQYF. The CDR3 coding sequence is TGTGCCAGCAGCTTAGCATACAGGGCAACTTTAGATAGCACAGATACGCAGTATTTT. The rearrangement joins TRBV7-8 to TRBJ2-3, with D perhaps TRBD1 (6 bases). The CDR3 is 19 residues long. Germline-derived CDR1 and CDR2 are SGHVS and FQNEAQ. Deletions cut 0 bases from V and 0 bases from J, with 19 bases between.

This clonotype has a handful of counts. It may be a read error: a sequence one base away is much more abundant. V and J are TRBV2 and TRBJ2-1; 11 bases line up with TRBD2. This CDR3 comprises 19 residues. Germline V lookup: CDR1 SNHLY, CDR2 FYNNEI. Trimming removed 4 bases from V and 4 bases from J; junction bases left unmatched: 15. The CDR3 DNA reads TGTGCCAGCAGTGCACCCCCCGGGCAGACTAGCGGGAAGTACAATGAGCAGTTCTTC. It specifies CASSAPPGQTSGKYNEQFF.

This clonotype was observed at least ten times. V gene TRBV28 combines with J gene TRBJ2-5, with D perhaps TRBD1 or TRBD2 (5 bases each). Germline CDR1 and CDR2: MDHEN and SYDVKM. This CDR3 spans 12 amino acids. The V gene lost 8 bases and the J gene lost 3 bases, with 10 bases spanning the gap. CDR3 loop: CASRDEKETQYF. The CDR3 region has the DNA TGTGCCAGCCGGGACGAGAAAGAGACCCAGTACTTC. The variable domain in full, with the rest retrieved from reference TRBV28 and TRBJ2-5, is DVKVTQSSRYLVKRTGEKVFLECVQDMDHENMFWYRQDPGLGLRLIYFSYDVKMKEKGDIPEGYSVSREKKERFSLILESASTNQTSMYLCASRDEKETQYFGPGTRLLVL.

This clonotype showed up many times. The chain carries TRBV29-1 and TRBJ2-5, with a weak D call TRBD1 (5 bases). CDR1 SQVTM and CDR2 ANQGSEA come from the germline V gene. V dropped 5 bases and J dropped 4 bases, with 8 bases sitting between them. CDR3 length: 11 residues. The CDR3 sequence is CSVSTAETQYF. CDR3 in DNA: TGCAGCGTTTCGACAGCAGAGACCCAGTACTTC. Supplemented by reference TRBV29-1 and TRBJ2-5, the full variable domain reads SAVISQKPSRDICQRGTSLTIQCQVDSQVTMMFWYRQQPGQSLTLIATANQGSEATYESGFVIDKFPISRPNLTFSTLTVSNMSPEDSSIYLCSVSTAETQYFGPGTRLLVL.

V gene TRBV27 combines with J gene TRBJ2-3; the match to TRBD2 covers 9 bases. CDR3 length equals 16 residues. V was clipped by 2 bases and J by 4 bases; unmatched bases: 7. Germline assignment: CDR1 MNHEY and CDR2 SMNVEV (reference sequence). CDR3 amino acids: CASSLQGLASPDTQYF. The DNA of the CDR3 is TGTGCCAGCAGTTTACAGGGACTAGCTTCCCCAGATACGCAGTATTTT.

This chain uses TRBV30 with TRBJ1-4; no reliable D call. Germline V lookup: CDR1 GTSNPN, CDR2 SVGIG (reference sequence). This CDR3 contains 13 residues. V lost 5 bases and J lost 8, with 15 bases in between. Here the CDR3 DNA reads TGTGCCTGGGATACATTTTTGGGGGAAAAACTGTTTTTT. This codes for CAWDTFLGEKLFF.

This clonotype has only a few counts. The chain couples TRBV7-6 to TRBJ1-3, with a possible D match to TRBD1 (5 bases). Germline CDR1 is SGHVS and CDR2 is FNYEAQ. V was cut by 1 base and J by 0 bases, with 13 bases left in between. There are 17 residues in the CDR3. The CDR3 DNA is TGTGCCAGCAGCTTAGATCGGGACGGGGGCTCTGGAAACACCATATATTTT. This encodes CASSLDRDGGSGNTIYF.

This clonotype was counted a few times. The chain couples TRBV6-9 to TRBJ2-3; TRBD2 agrees at 14 bases. The CDR3 has 17 residues. Germline values: CDR1 MNHGY, CDR2 SVAAGI. After removal of 4 bases from V and 5 bases from J, the junction contained 8 bases not matched to a gene. This CDR3 reads CASSSRGLAGVGDTQYF. CDR3 nucleotide sequence: TGTGCCAGCAGTTCCCGGGGACTAGCGGGAGTTGGAGATACGCAGTATTTT.

This clonotype was counted at least ten times. This rearrangement joins TRBV11-2 to TRBJ1-5; D is unclear. Germline V gene lookup returns CDR1 SGHAT and CDR2 FQNNGV. V was trimmed by 3 bases and J by 6 bases, leaving 21 bases between them. This CDR3 has 17 residues. The CDR3 bases are TGTGCCAGCAGCTTGAACTCTGGGTCTCCTGGCAGTCAGCCCCAGCATTTT. It is translated as CASSLNSGSPGSQPQHF. Using reference TRBV11-2 and TRBJ1-5 for the parts outside the CDR3, the full variable domain is EAGVAQSPRYKIIEKRQSVAFWCNPISGHATLYWYQQILGQGPKLLIQFQNNGVVDDSQLPKDRFSAERLKGVDSTLKIQPAKLEDSAVYLCASSLNSGSPGSQPQHFGDGTRLSIL.

This clonotype occurred many times. V usage is TRBV12-3 or TRBV12-4 and J usage is TRBJ2-1, with TRBD2 identical over 8 bases. The trim removed 5 bases at V and 5 bases at J, leaving 5 bases unmatched. The CDR3 contains 14 residues. DNA of the CDR3: TGTGCCAGCAGTCCCGGACTAGCCAACAATGAGCAGTTCTTC. This gives the protein CASSPGLANNEQFF.

The rearrangement links TRBV12-5 to TRBJ2-1; the D is unclear. The CDR3 runs to 15 residues. V was pared by 1 base and J by 0 bases, with 7 bases between. Germline loops: CDR1 LGHNT, CDR2 FRNRAP. CDR3 sequence: CASGLGVISYNEQFF. In DNA form, the CDR3 reads TGTGCTAGTGGTTTGGGGGTTATCTCCTACAATGAGCAGTTCTTC. Looking up the rest from reference TRBV12-5 and TRBJ2-1 gives the full variable domain: DARVTQTPRHKVTEMGQEVTMRCQPILGHNTVFWYRQTMMQGLELLAYFRNRAPLDDSGMPKDRFSAEMPDATLATLKIQPSEPRDSAVYFCASGLGVISYNEQFFGPGTRLTVL.

The V call is TRBV20-1, the J call TRBJ2-7, with 11 nucleotides matching TRBD2. Germline loops: CDR1 DFQATT, CDR2 SNEGSKA (reference sequence). V was clipped by 4 bases and J by 1 base; unmatched bases: 6. The CDR3 consists of 15 residues. The CDR3 nucleotides are TGCAGTGCTATCCCGGGACTAGCGGAATCCTACGAGCAGTACTTC. Its protein is CSAIPGLAESYEQYF.

This clonotype appeared many times. CDR3 sequence reads: CASSQESGPLNTEAFF. DNA of the CDR3: TGTGCCAGCAGCCAGGAGAGTGGGCCTCTGAACACTGAAGCTTTCTTT. The V gene is TRBV3-1, the J gene TRBJ1-1, with unresolved D. The germline gives CDR1 LGHDT, CDR2 YNNKEL (reference sequence). This CDR3 has 16 residues. Trimming removed 3 bases from V and 0 bases from J, with 14 bases in between.

This clonotype was counted many times. The chain is built from TRBV29-1 and TRBJ2-2; possibly TRBD2 for D (5 bases). This CDR3 spans 14 amino acids. V was pared by 2 bases and J by 0 bases, with 7 bases between. Germline CDR1 and CDR2: SQVTM and ANQGSEA. CDR3 bases: TGCAGCGTTGAAAGCGGAGCGAACACCGGGGAGCTGTTTTTT. This encodes CSVESGANTGELFF.

The V and J genes are TRBV12-3 or TRBV12-4 and TRBJ1-6; maybe TRBD1 (5 bases). V was shortened by 2 bases and J by 7 bases, with 12 bases between the two germline ends. The CDR3 has 15 amino acids. CDR3: CASSLQGWGNSPLHF. The DNA for the CDR3 is TGTGCCAGCAGTTTACAGGGTTGGGGAAATTCACCCCTCCACTTT.

This clonotype was recorded at least ten times. The gene calls are TRBV20-1 and TRBJ2-7; D may match TRBD1 or TRBD2 (5 bases each). Trimming took off 3 bases at V and 1 base at J, with 19 bases between the two ends. The CDR3 consists of 16 residues. CDR1 is DFQATT and CDR2 is SNEGSKA in the germline V gene (reference sequence). In DNA, the CDR3 is TGCAGTGCTAGGGACTTAACAGGACATGATTCCTACGAGCAGTACTTC. Translated, it gives CSARDLTGHDSYEQYF.

In this sample, this clonotype turned up many times. The V call is TRBV3-1, the J call TRBJ2-7, with TRBD1 matching over 8 bases. This CDR3 has 14 residues. The trim removed 2 bases at V and 6 bases at J, leaving 6 bases unmatched. CDR1 is LGHDT and CDR2 is YNNKEL in the germline V gene (reference sequence). CDR3: CASSQIGQGLEQYF. For the CDR3, the DNA is TGTGCCAGCAGCCAAATCGGACAGGGACTCGAGCAGTACTTC.

This clonotype was observed a few times. The chain has TRBV7-6 and TRBJ2-7; no clear D. The length of the CDR3 is 14 residues. Per the germline V gene, CDR1 is SGHVS and CDR2 is FNYEAQ. With 1 base removed from V and 1 base from J, the gap between germline ends came to 8 bases. Here the CDR3 DNA reads TGTGCCAGCAGCTTAGAGTACTCATCCTACGAGCAGTACTTC. Translation gives CASSLEYSSYEQYF.

Only a few counts were recorded for this clonotype. V usage is TRBV4-1 and J usage is TRBJ2-1; D is possibly TRBD2 (6 bases). The CDR3 is made up of 15 amino acids. CDR1 is MGHRA and CDR2 is YSYEKL in the germline V gene. Trimming removed 0 bases from V and 4 bases from J, with 10 bases in between. CDR3 nucleotides: TGCGCCAGCAGCCAAGATGCCGGACTATACAATGAGCAGTTCTTC. Translated: CASSQDAGLYNEQFF.

This clonotype was found a few times. This chain joins TRBV20-1 and TRBJ2-7; D might be TRBD2 (5 bases). V lost 1 base and J lost 3, with 10 bases in between. The CDR3 spans 13 residues. The germline V gene encodes CDR1 DFQATT and CDR2 SNEGSKA (reference sequence). The CDR3 sequence is CSARAATIYEQYF. CDR3 nucleotides: TGCAGTGCTAGAGCGGCGACTATCTACGAGCAGTACTTC.

J is TRBJ2-3 and V is TRBV11-2; 9 bases agree with TRBD2. J lost 1 base, V lost 4 bases, and 24 bases had no gene match. Germline assignment: CDR1 SGHAT and CDR2 FQNNGV. The CDR3 consists of 22 residues. The DNA of the CDR3 is TGTGCCAGCAGCTCCCTCGCAGGGGACCCTAGCGGGGACTACCACGGCACAGATACGCAGTATTTT. Translation gives CASSSLAGDPSGDYHGTDTQYF.

On this clonotype: One end of the junction fails to match germline, which may point to a read error. The chain carries TRBV10-3 and TRBJ2-3; D possibly corresponds to TRBD2 (5 bases). Germline-derived CDR1 and CDR2 are ENHRY and SYGVKD. This CDR3 is 14 amino acids long. CDR3 sequence: CASRSETTTDTRYF. The CDR3 DNA reads TGTGCCAGCCGGAGCGAGACTACTACAGATACGCGGTATTTT.

About this clonotype: A much larger clone is a single base away; this may be a read error. The chain carries TRBV5-1 and TRBJ2-3, with 8 nucleotides matching TRBD2. CDR1 and CDR2 from the germline V gene are SGHRS and YFSETQ. V shed 0 bases and J 10 bases; nucleotides not matched to a gene: 1. There are 12 residues in the CDR3. CDR3 sequence (DNA): TGCGCCAGCAGCTTGGAAGCGGGAGCGCAGTATTTT. Translating it yields CASSLEAGAQYF. The variable domain in full, completed from reference TRBV5-1 and TRBJ2-3, reads KAGVTQTPRYLIKTRGQQVTLSCSPISGHRSVSWYQQTPGQGLQFLFEYFSETQRNKGNFPGRFSGRQFSNSRSEMNVSTLELGDSALYLCASSLEAGAQYFGPGTRLTVL.